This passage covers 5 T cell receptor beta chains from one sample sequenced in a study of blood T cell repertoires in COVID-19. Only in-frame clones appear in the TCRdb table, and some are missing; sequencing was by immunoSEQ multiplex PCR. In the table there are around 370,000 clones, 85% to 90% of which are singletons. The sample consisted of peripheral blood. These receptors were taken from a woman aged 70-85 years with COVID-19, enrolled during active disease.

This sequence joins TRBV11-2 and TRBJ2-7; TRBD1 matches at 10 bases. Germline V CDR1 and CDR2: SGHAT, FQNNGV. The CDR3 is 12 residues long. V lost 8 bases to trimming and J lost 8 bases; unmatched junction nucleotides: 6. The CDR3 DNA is TGTGCCAGCCGGACAGGGGGAGCGAAGCAGTACTTC. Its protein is CASRTGGAKQYF.

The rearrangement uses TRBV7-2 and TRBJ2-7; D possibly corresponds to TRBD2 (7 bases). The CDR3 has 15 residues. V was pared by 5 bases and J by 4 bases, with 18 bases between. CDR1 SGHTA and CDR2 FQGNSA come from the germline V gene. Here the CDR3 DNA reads TGTGCCAGCAGCCTACTAGAGGGAGGGGGATACGAGCAGTACTTC. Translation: CASSLLEGGGYEQYF.

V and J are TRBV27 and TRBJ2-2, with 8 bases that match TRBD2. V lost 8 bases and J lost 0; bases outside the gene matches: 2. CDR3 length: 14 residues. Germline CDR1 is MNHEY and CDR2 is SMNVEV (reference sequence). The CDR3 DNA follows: TGTGCCAGCGGACTAGCTACGAACACCGGGGAGCTGTTTTTT. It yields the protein CASGLATNTGELFF.

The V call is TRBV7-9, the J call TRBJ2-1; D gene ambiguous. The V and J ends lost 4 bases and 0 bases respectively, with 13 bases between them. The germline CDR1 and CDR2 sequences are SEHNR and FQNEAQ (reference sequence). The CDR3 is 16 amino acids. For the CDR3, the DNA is TGTGCCAGCAGCTCCATTAGTCACCTCTCCTACAATGAGCAGTTCTTC. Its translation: CASSSISHLSYNEQFF.

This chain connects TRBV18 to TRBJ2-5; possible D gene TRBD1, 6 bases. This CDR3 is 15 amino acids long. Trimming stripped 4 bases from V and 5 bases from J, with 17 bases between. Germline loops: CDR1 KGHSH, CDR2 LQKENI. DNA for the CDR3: TGTGCCAGCTCACTGATACAGGGATCCGGGGAGACCCAGTACTTC. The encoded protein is CASSLIQGSGETQYF.